The 26 T cell receptor beta chains below were found in one sample sequenced in a study of T cells expressing NK-cell markers (TCRdb year 2020). The library was generated by 5' RACE. The sample was run on an Illumina HiSeq 2000. TCRdb reprocessed the reads, and each CDR3 protein sequence is entered once, without DNA. The sample's table lists a count of more than 120,000 distinct CDR3 sequences. The ten largest clonotypes hold roughly an eighth of the sample. The sequenced sample consisted of blood T cells: a sorted CD56 or NKG2C T cell subset, CD4+ or CD8+ T cells, or bulk PBMC T cells (not recorded which). Source of these receptors: a man aged 18 to 29 in good health. Donor details come from another sample of the same person, matched by shared clones.

The chain recombines TRBV7-9 with TRBJ2-5; TCRdb's D call, TRBD1, is unchecked because there is no DNA. There are 13 residues in the CDR3. The V gene's germline CDR1 is SEHNR and CDR2 FQNEAQ (reference sequence). CDR3 in amino acids: CASGTQGEETQYF.

The rearrangement links TRBV19 to TRBJ2-7; TCRdb picks TRBD2, but there is no DNA to check that call. The germline V gene has CDR1 LNHDA and CDR2 SQIVND (reference sequence). There are 15 residues in the CDR3. CDR3 sequence reads: CASSISGQTSYEQYF.

This CDR3 is CASSETRLAATDTQYF. This sequence joins TRBV25-1 and TRBJ2-3; TCRdb's assignment of TRBD2 cannot be checked, as there is no DNA. This CDR3 has 16 amino acids. Germline V gene lookup returns CDR1 MGHDK and CDR2 SYGVNS.

V and J are TRBV25-1 and TRBJ2-3; TCRdb selects TRBD1, and the lack of DNA leaves this call unchecked. The V gene's germline CDR1 is MGHDK and CDR2 SYGVNS. The CDR3 consists of 16 residues. The CDR3 sequence is CASSGWDRESSNTQYF.

This sequence joins TRBV4-1 and TRBJ2-2; with no DNA, the TCRdb D assignment of TRBD1 cannot be verified. Germline V lookup: CDR1 MGHRA, CDR2 YSYEKL. CDR3 length equals 18 residues. CDR3 loop: CASSQVVWRGDNTGELFF.

The rearrangement uses TRBV2 and TRBJ2-3; TCRdb calls TRBD1, which cannot be checked without DNA. The CDR3 runs to 18 residues. CDR1 SNHLY and CDR2 FYNNEI come from the germline V gene. CDR3 loop: CASSERDSSSAGADTQYF.

V is TRBV7-2 and J is TRBJ2-2; lacking DNA, the TRBD1 call made by TCRdb goes unchecked. This CDR3 is 19 amino acids long. Germline-derived CDR1 and CDR2 are SGHTA and FQGNSA. CDR3 in amino acids: CASSLAGGAFRLSTGELFF. Supplemented by reference TRBV7-2 and TRBJ2-2, the full variable domain reads GAGVSQSPSNKVTEKGKDVELRCDPISGHTALYWYRQSLGQGLEFLIYFQGNSAPDKSGLPSDRFSAERTGGSVSTLTIQRTQQEDSAVYLCASSLAGGAFRLSTGELFFGEGSRLTVL.

This sequence joins TRBV28 and TRBJ1-1; as DNA is missing, the TRBD1 call by TCRdb cannot be tested. From germline, CDR1 is MDHEN and CDR2 SYDVKM. CDR3 size: 12 residues. CDR3 in amino acids: CASKDTHTEAFF.

The chain is built from TRBV4-3 and TRBJ2-3; checking the TCRdb D call of TRBD2 is not possible without DNA. There are 17 residues in the CDR3. The germline V gene encodes CDR1 LGHNA and CDR2 YSLEER. CDR3: CASSQDFRRDHTDTQYF.

This chain links TRBV6-2 or TRBV6-3 with TRBJ2-3; the TRBD1 assignment by TCRdb is unverifiable without DNA. The germline V gene encodes CDR1 MNHEY and CDR2 SVGEGT. CDR3 length equals 16 residues. This chain's CDR3 is CASRRLGVAATDTQYF.

V and J are TRBV12-3 or TRBV12-4 and TRBJ2-2. The CDR3 sequence is 15 residues long. Here the CDR3 reads CASSFSGLNTGELFF.

The chain joins TRBV12-3 or TRBV12-4 to TRBJ2-1. This CDR3 is 11 amino acids long. The CDR3 region is CASSRENEQFF.

The chain's CDR3 is CASSHRPGQHTDTQYF. The chain employs TRBV12-3 or TRBV12-4 and TRBJ2-3; checking the TCRdb D call of TRBD1 is not possible without DNA. The CDR3 spans 16 residues.

The chain has TRBV27 and TRBJ2-3; TCRdb designates TRBD1, a call that cannot be tested without DNA. This CDR3 contains 17 residues. The germline CDR1 and CDR2 sequences are MNHEY and SMNVEV (reference sequence). The CDR3 spells CASSFKGVSRSTDTQYF.

This chain links TRBV10-3 with TRBJ1-5; TCRdb picks TRBD1, but there is no DNA to check that call. CDR1 is ENHRY, CDR2 SYGVKD, per germline. CDR3 length: 14 residues. The CDR3 here is CATEGQGVGQPQHF.

The chain has TRBV6-5 and TRBJ1-1; the D call of TRBD1 rests on TCRdb alone, since no DNA is present to check it. The length of the CDR3 is 15 residues. Germline V lookup: CDR1 MNHEY, CDR2 SVGAGI. CDR3 protein: CASSYSKGADTEAFF.

V usage is TRBV30 and J usage is TRBJ1-1; with no DNA, the TCRdb D assignment of TRBD1 cannot be verified. The CDR3 is made up of 15 amino acids. Per germline, CDR1 GTSNPN and CDR2 SVGIG (reference sequence). The CDR3 protein is CAWRVWGGLGTEAFF. The whole variable domain, filled in from reference TRBV30 and TRBJ1-1, reads SQTIHQWPATLVQPVGSPLSLECTVEGTSNPNLYWYRQAAGRGLQLLFYSVGIGQISSEVPQNLSASRPQDRQFILSSKKLLLSDSGFYLCAWRVWGGLGTEAFFGQGTRLTVV.

The chain recombines TRBV5-4 with TRBJ2-5; there is no DNA to check the TCRdb D call of TRBD2. Germline CDR1 and CDR2: SGHNT and YYREEE (reference sequence). The CDR3 runs to 17 residues. The CDR3 region is CASSPSLAGGERETQYF.

The rearrangement uses TRBV12-3 or TRBV12-4 and TRBJ2-2; lacking DNA, the TRBD2 call made by TCRdb goes unchecked. The CDR3 consists of 16 residues. CDR3 amino acids: CASSSHPQGYTGELFF.

CDR3: CSVWTSGRGPDEQFF. This chain connects TRBV29-1 to TRBJ2-1; TCRdb calls TRBD2, which cannot be checked without DNA. This CDR3 contains 15 residues. Germline loops: CDR1 SQVTM, CDR2 ANQGSEA.

The J gene is TRBJ1-5, the V gene TRBV24-1; the TRBD1 assignment by TCRdb is unverifiable without DNA. Germline CDR1 KGHDR, CDR2 SFDVKD. This CDR3 is 16 amino acids long. CDR3 loop: CATSDANQGVNQPQHF.

This chain links TRBV5-1 with TRBJ2-7; TCRdb's D call of TRBD2 is untestable without DNA. Germline assignment: CDR1 SGHRS and CDR2 YFSETQ. The CDR3 spans 18 residues. The CDR3 loop reads CASSGLTKGLAGTYEQYF.

The V gene is TRBV6-2 or TRBV6-3, the J gene TRBJ2-3; as DNA is missing, the TRBD1 call by TCRdb cannot be tested. This CDR3 has 17 amino acids. Germline V gives CDR1 MNHEY, CDR2 SVGEGT. CDR3: CASSYSIAGTAADTQYF.

This chain uses TRBV20-1 with TRBJ2-1; as DNA is missing, the TRBD2 call by TCRdb cannot be tested. This CDR3 comprises 16 residues. Germline assignment: CDR1 DFQATT and CDR2 SNEGSKA (reference sequence). The CDR3 region is CSARDPPSGSNNEQFF.

CDR3 in amino acids: CASRPRILWGEKLFF. The chain has TRBV28 and TRBJ1-4; the TCRdb D gene call, TRBD1, has no DNA to confirm it. Germline loops: CDR1 MDHEN, CDR2 SYDVKM. The length of the CDR3 is 15 residues.

The CDR3 is CASSFSGTMTQYF. The chain has TRBV27 and TRBJ2-5; TCRdb's D call, TRBD1, is unchecked because there is no DNA. Germline V gene lookup returns CDR1 MNHEY and CDR2 SMNVEV (reference sequence). The CDR3 is made up of 13 amino acids.